Following are 5 T cell receptor beta chains from one sample sequenced in a study of T cell repertoires in cytomegalovirus infection. TCRdb ran MiXCR on the reads and lists one entry per CDR3 protein. The data show hundreds of thousands of distinct CDR3 sequences, 25% to 35% seen once. No antigen has been assigned to these receptors. The sample consisted of cultured PBMCs, taken from culture after CMV antigen stimulation. The receptors stem from a human donor in good health (CMV status not recorded). Some clones in this sample may be carry-over from other donors' samples.

A few counts support this clonotype. V is TRBV19 and J is TRBJ1-1; possible D gene TRBD1, 5 bases. CDR1 is LNHDA, CDR2 SQIVND, per germline (reference sequence). The length of the CDR3 is 15 residues. Trimming took 9 bases from V and 7 from J, leaving 24 bases between them. Written as DNA, the CDR3 is TGTGCCAGCCGAACAGAGGACGGGCGGGGGAATGAAGCTTTCTTT. This gives the protein CASRTEDGRGNEAFF.

This chain links TRBV6-2 or TRBV6-3 with TRBJ2-1, with D possibly being TRBD1 or TRBD2 (5 bases each). Trimming took off 2 bases at V and 10 bases at J, with 15 bases between the two ends. Germline CDR1 is MNHEY and CDR2 is SVGEGT. The CDR3 has 14 residues. The CDR3, as DNA: TGTGCCAGCAGTTACGGAGGCAGGGTCGGGGAGCAGTTCTTC. Its translation: CASSYGGRVGEQFF.

This chain connects TRBV7-2 to TRBJ1-1, with D possibly being TRBD1 (5 bases). This CDR3 is built from 15 residues. The V and J ends lost 1 base and 5 bases respectively, with 14 bases between them. Per germline, CDR1 SGHTA and CDR2 FQGNSA. This chain's CDR3 is CASSLVGGSWTEAFF. Here the CDR3 DNA reads TGTGCCAGCAGCTTAGTTGGGGGGTCTTGGACTGAAGCTTTCTTT. Together with reference TRBV7-2 and TRBJ1-1, the CDR3 gives the full variable domain: GAGVSQSPSNKVTEKGKDVELRCDPISGHTALYWYRQSLGQGLEFLIYFQGNSAPDKSGLPSDRFSAERTGGSVSTLTIQRTQQEDSAVYLCASSLVGGSWTEAFFGQGTRLTVV.

The V and J genes are TRBV12-3 or TRBV12-4 and TRBJ2-1, with D uncertain. The CDR3 spans 14 residues. V dropped 1 base and J dropped 12 bases, with 16 bases sitting between them. DNA for the CDR3: TGTGCCAGCAGTTTAGGGGCCCAGCGACGTTTGCAGTTCTTC. Translated: CASSLGAQRRLQFF.

CDR3 nucleotide sequence: TGTGCCAGCAGCTTAACAGAGTTTACGGGAAACACCATATATTTT. It encodes CASSLTEFTGNTIYF. The chain joins TRBV11-2 to TRBJ1-3; D gene ambiguous. V lost 2 bases to trimming and J lost 4 bases, with 12 bases between them. The CDR3 spans 15 residues. Germline V gene lookup returns CDR1 SGHAT and CDR2 FQNNGV. Variable domain in full (rest from reference TRBV11-2 and TRBJ1-3): EAGVAQSPRYKIIEKRQSVAFWCNPISGHATLYWYQQILGQGPKLLIQFQNNGVVDDSQLPKDRFSAERLKGVDSTLKIQPAKLEDSAVYLCASSLTEFTGNTIYFGEGSWLTVV.